Described below is a single TCR beta chain sequence and its context. Its antigen remains unknown. This sample is drawn from a study of early T cells in non-severe SARS-CoV-2 infection. Points from the study as a whole: VDJdb-based annotation leaned toward anti-spike CD8 responses and missed private and CD4 specificities.

CDR3 size: 16 residues. Germline CDR1 is MNHNS and CDR2 is SASEGT. Trimming shortened V by 6 bases and J by 1 base, and 19 bases separated the two germline ends. Individual cDNA molecules each received unique molecular identifiers attached to them. MiXCR was run by TCRdb on the 5' RACE reads, yielding one entry per CDR3 protein. Of roughly 100,000 distinct CDR3 sequences in the sample, over 10% were seen once. The chain carries TRBV6-1 and TRBJ2-7, with no clear D. The specimen was whole blood. This sequence was found in an adult who was a healthcare worker with PCR-confirmed SARS-CoV-2 infection or an uninfected control (not recorded which). CDR3 DNA sequence: TGTGCCAGCAGAGTAAGGTCCCCCTGGGGATCCTACGAGCAGTACTTC. Protein product: CASRVRSPWGSYEQYF.